The present T cell receptor (beta chain) was sequenced within a study of blood T cell repertoires in COVID-19. In germline, CDR1 is LGHDT, CDR2 YNNKEL (reference sequence). This CDR3 region has 16 residues. V lost 6 bases and J 3 bases, leaving 18 bases between the germline ends. In the source study's methods: It was from reference gene primer amplification that nucleated cell counts were estimated. The repertoire was sequenced with immunoSEQ multiplex PCR; TCRdb's copy has only in-frame clones and lacks some. Clone size and the V and J calls come from that table; the DNA yielded D and trimming. The table includes a few hundred thousand clones, 80% to 90% detected once.

The chain combines TRBV3-1 (or the pseudogene TRBV3-2) with TRBJ2-1; possible D gene TRBD1, 6 bases. Sequenced sample: PBMCs or T cells enriched from blood (not recorded which). The receptor was derived from a woman in her forties with acute COVID-19. DNA of the CDR3: TGTGCCAGCAGTCATTCGGACAGTTCACTCTACAATGAGCAGTTCTTC. Translating it yields CASSHSDSSLYNEQFF.